These 18 T cell receptor beta chains originate from one sample sequenced in a study of T cell responses to AZD1222 COVID-19 vaccine. Sequenced by immunoSEQ multiplex PCR; TCRdb stores in-frame clones only, minus some. The profile shows about 200,000 clones, about 93% of them singletons. Sequences were derived from peripheral blood, sampled 28 days after the second AZD1222 dose. The receptor set was obtained from an adult who received the AZD1222 COVID-19 vaccine.

The chain combines TRBV7-9 with TRBJ1-2; tentatively, D is TRBD1 (5 bases). Germline CDR1 and CDR2: SEHNR and FQNEAQ (reference sequence). The CDR3 is 13 residues long. V lost 3 bases and J lost 8, with 13 bases in between. The CDR3 region is CASSFEGIGGYTF. CDR3 sequence (DNA): TGTGCCAGCAGCTTTGAGGGGATCGGAGGCTACACCTTC.

Written as DNA, the CDR3 is TGTGCCAGCAGCTCACGAAATCCGGGAACTGGAAACACCATATATTTT. Translation gives CASSSRNPGTGNTIYF. The V gene is TRBV7-2, the J gene TRBJ1-3; D gene uncertain. Deletions cut 4 bases from V and 2 bases from J, with 15 bases between. This CDR3 comprises 16 residues. Germline V gene sequence: CDR1 SGHTA, CDR2 FQGNSA.

This rearrangement joins TRBV30 to TRBJ2-1; 15 bases are a match to TRBD2. This CDR3 contains 20 residues. Germline CDR1 is GTSNPN and CDR2 is SVGIG (reference sequence). J gave up 6 bases and V 4 bases, and 19 bases lay outside the gene matches. This chain's CDR3 is CAWTPPFGLAGGLNGNEQFF. The CDR3 DNA reads TGTGCCTGGACTCCACCCTTCGGACTAGCGGGGGGGTTGAATGGCAATGAGCAGTTCTTC.

J is TRBJ1-1 and V is TRBV6-5; 10 bases are a match to TRBD1. The CDR3 loop spans 13 amino acids. J was trimmed by 6 bases and V by 6 bases; bases with no gene match: 4. Germline V gene data show CDR1 as MNHEY and CDR2 as SVGAGI. The CDR3 nucleotides are TGTGCCAGCAGCCGAGGGACAGGGGCTGAAGCTTTCTTT. Its translation is CASSRGTGAEAFF.

This clone was seen once. The rearrangement links TRBV6-5 to TRBJ1-6; no firm D call. Germline values: CDR1 MNHEY, CDR2 SVGAGI. Trimming stripped 6 bases from V and 6 bases from J, with 15 bases between. This CDR3 has 15 amino acids. The CDR3 DNA is TGTGCCAGCAGCAGTGAGTTCACGAGTAATTCACCCCTCCACTTT. Its protein product is CASSSEFTSNSPLHF.

The chain recombines TRBV19 with TRBJ1-1; 8 nucleotides match TRBD1. Germline CDR1 LNHDA, CDR2 SQIVND (reference sequence). The length of the CDR3 is 13 residues. V lost 3 bases, J lost 6 bases, and 3 bases stayed unmatched. As DNA, the CDR3 is TGTGCCAGTAGTATGCAGGGGGCGGCTGAAGCTTTCTTT. Its translation: CASSMQGAAEAFF.

The V gene is TRBV5-1, the J gene TRBJ1-1; D remains ambiguous. The CDR3 is made up of 14 amino acids. The germline gives CDR1 SGHRS, CDR2 YFSETQ. V shed 0 bases and J shed 1 base, with 7 bases lying between them. The CDR3 spells CASSLDWRNTEAFF. CDR3 bases: TGCGCCAGCAGCTTGGACTGGAGGAACACTGAAGCTTTCTTT.

The J gene is TRBJ2-3, the V gene TRBV7-9; 9 bases map to TRBD2. V shed 1 base, J shed 5 bases, and the junction held 4 bases outside the gene matches. This CDR3 is built from 15 residues. CDR1 and CDR2 (germline): SEHNR, FQNEAQ (reference sequence). CDR3 protein: CASSLGGGARDTQYF. In nucleotides, the CDR3 is TGTGCCAGCAGCTTAGGCGGGGGGGCCCGAGATACGCAGTATTTT.

The chain has TRBV12-3 or TRBV12-4 and TRBJ1-6, with 7 positions matching TRBD1. CDR3 length equals 13 residues. V shed 8 bases, J shed 6 bases, and the junction held 4 bases outside the gene matches. DNA of the CDR3: TGTGCCAGCGGCCGACAGGGTAATTCACCCCTCCACTTT. This codes for CASGRQGNSPLHF.

V usage is TRBV19 and J usage is TRBJ1-2, with 8 bases aligning to TRBD1. CDR3 length equals 14 residues. Germline V gene data show CDR1 as LNHDA and CDR2 as SQIVND (reference sequence). Trimming cost V 3 bases and J 3 bases; bases outside gene matches: 3. The CDR3 nucleotides read TGTGCCAGTAGTATCGGGACAGGATACTATGGCTACACCTTC. Its protein product is CASSIGTGYYGYTF.

The rearrangement joins TRBV3-1 (or the pseudogene TRBV3-2) to TRBJ1-2; D uncertain. V lost 1 base to trimming and J lost 8 bases, with 11 bases between them. CDR1 and CDR2 (germline): LGHDT, YNNKEL (reference sequence). The CDR3 sequence is 13 residues long. CDR3 sequence: CASSQGLGGGYTF. In DNA, the CDR3 is TGTGCCAGCAGCCAAGGTCTCGGTGGAGGCTACACCTTC.

The rearrangement uses TRBV12-3 or TRBV12-4 and TRBJ1-4; 7 nucleotides match TRBD1. V was clipped by 6 bases and J by 14 bases; unmatched bases: 12. This CDR3 is built from 13 residues. The CDR3 protein is CASRAGTAPYLFF. The CDR3 region has the DNA TGTGCCAGCAGGGCCGGGACAGCCCCCTACCTGTTTTTT.

The rearrangement joins TRBV7-9 to TRBJ1-2; possibly TRBD1 for D (5 bases). The CDR3 is 15 amino acids. The V end lost 5 bases, the J end lost 0 bases, and 13 bases lay between the germline ends. Looked up from germline, CDR1 is SEHNR and CDR2 is FQNEAQ (reference sequence). CDR3 coding DNA: TGTGCCAGCAGCCGCTGGGACGAAGCTAACTATGGCTACACCTTC. Translation gives CASSRWDEANYGYTF.

The V gene is TRBV3-1 (or the pseudogene TRBV3-2), the J gene TRBJ1-1, with D tentatively TRBD1 (6 bases). Trimming removed 4 bases from V and 1 base from J, with 13 bases in between. The CDR3 has 15 amino acids. Germline values: CDR1 LGHDT, CDR2 YNNKEL (reference sequence). The CDR3 coding sequence is TGTGCCAGCAGCCCATGGGACACGCAGAACACTGAAGCTTTCTTT. Translated: CASSPWDTQNTEAFF.

The chain employs TRBV2 and TRBJ1-1; D unclear. The CDR3 is made up of 14 amino acids. Germline CDR1 and CDR2: SNHLY and FYNNEI. Trimming removed 6 bases from V and 3 bases from J, with 14 bases in between. The CDR3 loop is CASSRTTRDTEAFF. CDR3 bases: TGTGCCAGCAGCCGAACCACACGGGACACTGAAGCTTTCTTT.

The chain carries TRBV5-8 and TRBJ2-7; weak D call: TRBD1 (6 bases). CDR3 length equals 15 residues. Germline lookup yields CDR1 SGHTS and CDR2 YDEGEE. Trimming stripped 7 bases from V and 4 bases from J, with 21 bases between. The CDR3 coding sequence is TGTGCCAGCGGGGAGAGGGGGACCTCGATTTACGAGCAGTACTTC. Protein product: CASGERGTSIYEQYF.

The gene calls are TRBV2 and TRBJ1-6; TRBD1 aligns across 7 bases. CDR1 is SNHLY, CDR2 FYNNEI, per germline. The ends lost 2 bases at V and 0 bases at J; junction bases unmatched: 1. The CDR3 runs to 16 residues. CDR3 sequence reads: CASSEQGGSYNSPLHF. The CDR3 DNA is TGTGCCAGCAGTGAACAGGGGGGCTCCTATAATTCACCCCTCCACTTT.

The V call is TRBV11-1, the J call TRBJ2-2, with 11 bases aligning to TRBD2. There are 14 residues in the CDR3. From germline, CDR1 is SGHAT and CDR2 FQDESV (reference sequence). Losses at the gene ends were 6 bases for V and 4 bases for J; bases not matched to a gene: 1. The CDR3 here is CASRGTSGTGELFF. CDR3 coding DNA: TGTGCCAGCAGGGGGACTAGCGGCACCGGGGAGCTGTTTTTT.